This TCR beta chain was sequenced in a study of T cells in Graves' hyperthyroidism and ophthalmopathy. Trimming pared 3 bases from V and 7 bases from J, leaving 15 bases between. This CDR3 has 14 residues. Germline assignment: CDR1 KGHSH and CDR2 LQKENI. Template material for amplifying TCR beta CDR3 regions consisted of RNA transcripts. Using the HTBI primer set, a first-round RT-PCR was run on the TCR CDR3. TCRdb itself ran the multiplex PCR reads through MiXCR, one entry per CDR3 protein. The table records some 350,000 distinct CDR3 sequences, roughly 25% of them present only once. This clonotype was counted a few times.

This sequence was found in a man aged 50 to 60 with Graves' hyperthyroidism. This chain joins TRBV18 and TRBJ1-2, with D possibly being TRBD1 (5 bases). The sample comprised blood. The CDR3 here is CASSPSPPGGGYTF. The CDR3 DNA reads TGTGCCAGCTCACCCTCCCCGCCGGGGGGTGGCTACACCTTC.